This T cell receptor beta chain was found in a study of cytomegalovirus exposure and HLA in healthy donors. As for this clone: The target antigen is unknown.

Study-level results: In a later analysis, across HLA loci, associated TCR counts were highest for DRB1, lowest for HLA-C. It was reported that the classifier diagnosed cytomegalovirus status with high specificity and sensitivity in both the original and validation cohorts. In vitro testing confirmed three CMV-associated chains as specific for CMV antigens.

The V and J ends lost 0 bases and 6 bases respectively, with 5 bases between them. From germline, CDR1 is SGHDN and CDR2 FVKESK. This CDR3 comprises 12 residues. 60 Vbeta and 13 Jbeta primers were used in PCR. Here immunoSEQ multiplex PCR was the method, and the copy in TCRdb shows in-frame clones only, minus some. The sample carries approximately 150,000 clones, 80% recorded once. Input material: PBMCs. The gene calls are TRBV14 and TRBJ2-5; D gene ambiguous. The source of this sequence is a woman in her thirties or forties in good health and CMV-seronegative. DNA for the CDR3: TGTGCCAGCAGCCAAGAAGAGCAGACCCAGTACTTC. Translation gives CASSQEEQTQYF.